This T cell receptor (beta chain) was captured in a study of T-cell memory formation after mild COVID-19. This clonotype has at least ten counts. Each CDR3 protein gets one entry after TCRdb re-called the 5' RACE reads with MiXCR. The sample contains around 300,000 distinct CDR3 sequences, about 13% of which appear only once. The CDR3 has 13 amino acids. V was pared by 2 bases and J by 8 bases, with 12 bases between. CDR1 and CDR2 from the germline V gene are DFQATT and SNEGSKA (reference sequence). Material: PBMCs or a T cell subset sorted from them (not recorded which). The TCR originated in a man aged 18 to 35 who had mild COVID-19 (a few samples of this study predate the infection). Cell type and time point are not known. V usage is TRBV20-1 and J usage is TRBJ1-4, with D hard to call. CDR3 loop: CSARRERREKLFF. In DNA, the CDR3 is TGCAGTGCTAGAAGGGAGAGACGGGAAAAACTGTTTTTT.